This TCR beta chain was sequenced during a study of blood T cell repertoires in COVID-19. Some clones are missing from TCRdb's copy, which holds only in-frame ones; the method was immunoSEQ multiplex PCR. This sample has 150,000 to 200,000 clones, with about 88% found just once. V was pared by 6 bases and J by 2 bases, with 14 bases between. Germline CDR1 reads MDHEN; CDR2 reads SYDVKM. The CDR3 runs to 14 residues. The specimen sequenced was PBMCs or T cells enriched from blood (not recorded which). This sequence originates from a woman between 18 and 29 years old who had recovered from COVID-19. This rearrangement joins TRBV28 to TRBJ2-7; D unclear. CDR3 residues: CASSFNWRPYEQYF. CDR3 nucleotide sequence: TGTGCCAGCAGCTTTAATTGGCGGCCCTACGAGCAGTACTTC.